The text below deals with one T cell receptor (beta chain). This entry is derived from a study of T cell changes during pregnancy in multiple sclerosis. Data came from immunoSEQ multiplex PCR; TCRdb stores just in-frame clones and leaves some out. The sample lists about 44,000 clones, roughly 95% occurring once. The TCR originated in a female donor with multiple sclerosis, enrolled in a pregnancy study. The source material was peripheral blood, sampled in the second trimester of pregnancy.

CDR3 protein: CASGGTGGADTQYF. The CDR3 bases are TGTGCCAGCGGGGGGACAGGGGGCGCAGATACGCAGTATTTT. This rearrangement joins TRBV6-1 to TRBJ2-3; TRBD1 agrees at 12 bases. The junction had 4 bases not matched to a gene; V was cut back by 8 bases and J by 4 bases. The CDR3 runs 14 residues. The germline CDR1 and CDR2 sequences are MNHNS and SASEGT.